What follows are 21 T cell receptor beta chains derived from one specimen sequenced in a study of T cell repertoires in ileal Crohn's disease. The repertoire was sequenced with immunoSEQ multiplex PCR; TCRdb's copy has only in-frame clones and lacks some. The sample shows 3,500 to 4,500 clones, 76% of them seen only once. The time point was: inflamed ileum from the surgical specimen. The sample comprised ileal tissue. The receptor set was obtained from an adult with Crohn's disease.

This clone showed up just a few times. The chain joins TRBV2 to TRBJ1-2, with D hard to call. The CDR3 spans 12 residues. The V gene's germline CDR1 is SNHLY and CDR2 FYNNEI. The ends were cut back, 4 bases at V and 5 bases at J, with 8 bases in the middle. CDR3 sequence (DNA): TGTGCCAGCAGTGTACGGAATTATGGCTACACCTTC. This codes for CASSVRNYGYTF.

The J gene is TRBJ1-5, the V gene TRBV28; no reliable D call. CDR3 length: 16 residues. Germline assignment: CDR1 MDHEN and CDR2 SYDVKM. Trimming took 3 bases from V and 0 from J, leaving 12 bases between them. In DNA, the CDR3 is TGTGCCAGCAGTTTGCTCGGGCTCCATAGCAATCAGCCCCAGCATTTT. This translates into CASSLLGLHSNQPQHF.

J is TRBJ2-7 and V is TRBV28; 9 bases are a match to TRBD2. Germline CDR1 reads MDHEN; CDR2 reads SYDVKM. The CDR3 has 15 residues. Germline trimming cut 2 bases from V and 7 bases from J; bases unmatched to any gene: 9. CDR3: CASSLGRASGVEQYF. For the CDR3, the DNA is TGTGCCAGCAGTTTAGGTCGGGCTAGCGGGGTTGAGCAGTACTTC.

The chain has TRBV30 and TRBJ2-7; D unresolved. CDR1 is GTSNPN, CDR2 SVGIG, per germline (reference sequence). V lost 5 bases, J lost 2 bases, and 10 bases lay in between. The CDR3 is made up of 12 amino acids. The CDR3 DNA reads TGTGCCTGGGCCAGACTCGCCTACGAGCAGTACTTC. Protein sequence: CAWARLAYEQYF. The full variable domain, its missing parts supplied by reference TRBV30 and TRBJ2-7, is SQTIHQWPATLVQPVGSPLSLECTVEGTSNPNLYWYRQAAGRGLQLLFYSVGIGQISSEVPQNLSASRPQDRQFILSSKKLLLSDSGFYLCAWARLAYEQYFGPGTRLTVT.

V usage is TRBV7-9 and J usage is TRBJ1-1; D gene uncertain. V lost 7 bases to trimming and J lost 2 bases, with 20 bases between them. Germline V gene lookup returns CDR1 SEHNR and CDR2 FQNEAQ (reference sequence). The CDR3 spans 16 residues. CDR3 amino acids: CASNPGRIEINTEAFF. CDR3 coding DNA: TGTGCCAGCAACCCAGGACGGATCGAAATAAACACTGAAGCTTTCTTT. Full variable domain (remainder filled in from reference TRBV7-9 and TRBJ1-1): DTGVSQNPRHKITKRGQNVTFRCDPISEHNRLYWYRQTLGQGPEFLTYFQNEAQLEKSRLLSDRFSAERPKGSFSTLEIQRTEQGDSAMYLCASNPGRIEINTEAFFGQGTRLTVV.

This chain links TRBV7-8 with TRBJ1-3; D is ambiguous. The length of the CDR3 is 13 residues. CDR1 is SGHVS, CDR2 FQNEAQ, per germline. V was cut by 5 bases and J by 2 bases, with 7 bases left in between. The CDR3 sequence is CASSPEPGNTIYF. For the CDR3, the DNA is TGTGCCAGCAGCCCAGAACCTGGAAACACCATATATTTT.

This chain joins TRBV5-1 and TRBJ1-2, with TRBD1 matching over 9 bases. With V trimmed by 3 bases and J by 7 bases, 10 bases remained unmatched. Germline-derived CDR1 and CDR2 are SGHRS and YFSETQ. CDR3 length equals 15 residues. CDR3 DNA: TGCGCCAGCAGCTCAAACTTCGGGACAGGGTTTGGCTACACCTTC. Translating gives CASSSNFGTGFGYTF.

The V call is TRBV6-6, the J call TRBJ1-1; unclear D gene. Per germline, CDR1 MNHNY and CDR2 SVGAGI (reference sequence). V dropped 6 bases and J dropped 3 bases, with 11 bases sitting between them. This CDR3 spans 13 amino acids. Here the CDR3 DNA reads TGTGCCAGCAGCCTTAATCGGGACACTGAAGCTTTCTTT. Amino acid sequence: CASSLNRDTEAFF.

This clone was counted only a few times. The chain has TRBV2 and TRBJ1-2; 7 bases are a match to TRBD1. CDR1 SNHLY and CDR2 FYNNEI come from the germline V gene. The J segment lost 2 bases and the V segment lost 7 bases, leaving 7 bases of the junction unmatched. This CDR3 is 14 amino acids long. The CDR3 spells CASNRGTENYGYTF. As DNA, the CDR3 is TGTGCCAGCAATCGCGGGACAGAGAACTATGGCTACACCTTC.

CDR3: CASSGQYQETQYF. In nucleotides, the CDR3 is TGCGCCAGCAGTGGACAGTACCAAGAGACCCAGTACTTC. V gene TRBV10-1 combines with J gene TRBJ2-5; D is possibly TRBD1 (5 bases). V was clipped by 4 bases and J by 0 bases, with 6 bases between them. Germline V gene lookup returns CDR1 WNHNN and CDR2 SYGVQD (reference sequence). There are 13 residues in the CDR3.

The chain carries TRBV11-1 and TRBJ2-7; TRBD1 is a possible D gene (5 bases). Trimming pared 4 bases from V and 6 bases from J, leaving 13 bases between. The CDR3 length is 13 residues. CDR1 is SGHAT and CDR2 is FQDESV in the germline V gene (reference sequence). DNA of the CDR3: TGTGCCAGCAGCTCCCAGGGTTCCACCGAGCAGTACTTC. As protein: CASSSQGSTEQYF.

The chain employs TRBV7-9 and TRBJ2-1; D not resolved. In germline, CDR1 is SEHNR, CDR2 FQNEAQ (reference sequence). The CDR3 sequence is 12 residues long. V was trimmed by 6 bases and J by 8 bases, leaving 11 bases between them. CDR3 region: CASRPYGDEQFF. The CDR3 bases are TGTGCCAGCAGGCCCTACGGCGATGAGCAGTTCTTC. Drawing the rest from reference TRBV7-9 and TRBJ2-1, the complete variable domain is DTGVSQNPRHKITKRGQNVTFRCDPISEHNRLYWYRQTLGQGPEFLTYFQNEAQLEKSRLLSDRFSAERPKGSFSTLEIQRTEQGDSAMYLCASRPYGDEQFFGPGTRLTVL.

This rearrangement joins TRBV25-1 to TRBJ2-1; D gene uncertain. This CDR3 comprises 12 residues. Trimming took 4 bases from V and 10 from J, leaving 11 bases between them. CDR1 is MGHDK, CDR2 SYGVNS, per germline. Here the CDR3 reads CASSAGRGEQFF. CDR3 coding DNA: TGTGCCAGCAGTGCAGGTCGTGGGGAGCAGTTCTTC. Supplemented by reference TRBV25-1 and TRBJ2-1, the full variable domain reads EADIYQTPRYLVIGTGKKITLECSQTMGHDKMYWYQQDPGMELHLIHYSYGVNSTEKGDLSSESTVSRIRTEHFPLTLESARPSHTSQYLCASSAGRGEQFFGPGTRLTVL.

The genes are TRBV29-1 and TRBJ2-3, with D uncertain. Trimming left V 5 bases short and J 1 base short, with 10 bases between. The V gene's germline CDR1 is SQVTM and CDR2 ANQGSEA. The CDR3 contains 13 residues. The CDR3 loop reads CSVPLEGTDTQYF. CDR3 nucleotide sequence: TGCAGCGTTCCTCTCGAGGGCACAGATACGCAGTATTTT.

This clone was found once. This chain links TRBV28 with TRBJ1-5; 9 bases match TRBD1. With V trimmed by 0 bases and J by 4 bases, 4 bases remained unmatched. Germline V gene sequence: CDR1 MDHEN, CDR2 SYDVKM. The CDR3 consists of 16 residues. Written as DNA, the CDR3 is TGTGCCAGCAGTTTATGGGGACAGGGAGGGAATCAGCCCCAGCATTTT. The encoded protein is CASSLWGQGGNQPQHF. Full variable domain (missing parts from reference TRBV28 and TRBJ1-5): DVKVTQSSRYLVKRTGEKVFLECVQDMDHENMFWYRQDPGLGLRLIYFSYDVKMKEKGDIPEGYSVSREKKERFSLILESASTNQTSMYLCASSLWGQGGNQPQHFGDGTRLSIL.

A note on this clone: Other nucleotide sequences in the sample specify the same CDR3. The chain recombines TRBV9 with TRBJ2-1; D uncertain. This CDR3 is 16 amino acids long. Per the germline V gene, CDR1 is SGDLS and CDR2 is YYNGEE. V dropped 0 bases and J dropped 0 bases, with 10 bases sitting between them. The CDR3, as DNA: TGTGCCAGCAGCGTAGGTCCCCGAAGCTCCTACAATGAGCAGTTCTTC. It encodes CASSVGPRSSYNEQFF.

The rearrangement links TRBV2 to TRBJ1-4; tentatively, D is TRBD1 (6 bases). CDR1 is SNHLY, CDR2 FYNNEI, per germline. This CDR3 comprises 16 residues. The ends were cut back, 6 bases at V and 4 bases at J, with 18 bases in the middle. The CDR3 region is CASRFLLQGRNEKLFF. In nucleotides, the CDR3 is TGTGCCAGCAGATTTTTATTACAGGGACGTAATGAAAAACTGTTTTTT. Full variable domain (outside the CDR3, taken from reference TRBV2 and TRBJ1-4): EPEVTQTPSHQVTQMGQEVILRCVPISNHLYFYWYRQILGQKVEFLVSFYNNEISEKSEIFDDQFSVERPDGSNFTLKIRSTKLEDSAMYFCASRFLLQGRNEKLFFGSGTQLSVL.

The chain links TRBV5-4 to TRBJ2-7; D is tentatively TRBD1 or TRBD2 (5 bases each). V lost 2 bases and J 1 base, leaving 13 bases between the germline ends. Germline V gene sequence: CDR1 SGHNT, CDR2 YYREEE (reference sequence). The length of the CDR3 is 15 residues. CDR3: CASSFWGSSSYEQYF. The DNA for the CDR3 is TGTGCCAGCAGCTTCTGGGGGTCCAGTTCCTACGAGCAGTACTTC.

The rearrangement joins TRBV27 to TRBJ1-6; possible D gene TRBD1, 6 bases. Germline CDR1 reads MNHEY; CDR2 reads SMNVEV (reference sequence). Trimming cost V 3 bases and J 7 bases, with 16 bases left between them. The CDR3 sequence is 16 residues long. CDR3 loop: CASSFQARGGNSPLHF. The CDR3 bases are TGTGCCAGCAGTTTTCAGGCCAGGGGTGGGAATTCACCCCTCCACTTT.

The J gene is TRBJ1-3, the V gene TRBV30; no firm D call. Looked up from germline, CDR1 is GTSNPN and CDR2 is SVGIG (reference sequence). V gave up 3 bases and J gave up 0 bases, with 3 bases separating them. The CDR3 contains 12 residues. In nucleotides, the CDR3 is TGTGCCTGGAGAGGCTCTGGAAACACCATATATTTT. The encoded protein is CAWRGSGNTIYF. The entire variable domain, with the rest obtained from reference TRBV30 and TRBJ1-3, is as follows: SQTIHQWPATLVQPVGSPLSLECTVEGTSNPNLYWYRQAAGRGLQLLFYSVGIGQISSEVPQNLSASRPQDRQFILSSKKLLLSDSGFYLCAWRGSGNTIYFGEGSWLTVV.

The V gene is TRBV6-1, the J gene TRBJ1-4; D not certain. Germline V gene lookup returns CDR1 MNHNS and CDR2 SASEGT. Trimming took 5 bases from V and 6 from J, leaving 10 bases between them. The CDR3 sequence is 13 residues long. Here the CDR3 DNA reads TGTGCCAGCAGTTTCGAGGCGGATGAAAAACTGTTTTTT. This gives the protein CASSFEADEKLFF.